The rows below give T cell receptor beta chains drawn from one sample of a study of blood T cell repertoires in COVID-19. Libraries were prepared by immunoSEQ multiplex PCR; TCRdb keeps only in-frame clonotypes and omits some of them. Of about 260,000 clones in the sample, around 87% were seen once. The sequencing sample was made of peripheral blood. These receptors all come from a woman in her sixties or seventies with COVID-19, enrolled during active disease. Both conserved end residues are part of each CDR3. The D gene is left open where the match is weak. Some rows mark clone size as missing; the rest say once, few, many or name a class of expanded clone.

v_call	clone_size	j_call	d_call	cdr3_nt	cdr3_aa
TRBV24-1	NA	TRBJ2-3	NA	TGTGCCACCAGTGATTTGGCGGCAGATACGCAGTATTTT	CATSDLAADTQYF
TRBV18	NA	TRBJ2-7	NA	TGTGCCAGCTCACCGTCGACACCGAGCTCCTACGAGCAGTACTTC	CASSPSTPSSYEQYF
TRBV28	NA	TRBJ1-2	NA	TGTGCCAGCAGTTTCGGGGCAGGGGCGTGGAACTATGGCTACACCTTC	CASSFGAGAWNYGYTF
TRBV7-9	NA	TRBJ2-5	NA	TGTGCCAGCAGCTTTCGGGGCGGTGCGGGGGAGACCCAGTACTTC	CASSFRGGAGETQYF
TRBV28	NA	TRBJ2-5	TRBD2	TGTGCCAGCAGCCCCCTTCTAGCGGGAGGCCGAGAGACCCAGTACTTC	CASSPLLAGGRETQYF
TRBV19	NA	TRBJ1-1	NA	TGTGCCAGTAGTATACCGGTCCCTGGCACTGAAGCTTTCTTT	CASSIPVPGTEAFF
TRBV19	NA	TRBJ1-1	TRBD1	TGTGCCAGTCTTGACCTCCCGGGACAGGGGAGTTGGACTGAAGCTTTCTTT	CASLDLPGQGSWTEAFF
TRBV27	NA	TRBJ1-3	NA	TGTGCCAGCAGTTCCCTGCAGGGGTCAAACACCATATATTTT	CASSSLQGSNTIYF
TRBV19	once	TRBJ2-1	NA	TGTGCCAGTAGTATCCCCCCCCCGTCCGAGCAGTTCTTC	CASSIPPPSEQFF
TRBV7-2	NA	TRBJ1-5	NA	TGTGCCAGCAGCCTTTTCAATCAGCCCCAGCATTTT	CASSLFNQPQHF
TRBV6-2/TRBV6-3	once	TRBJ2-1	TRBD2	TGTGCCAGCAGTCAACTAGCGGGAGGCTACAATGAGCAGTTCTTC	CASSQLAGGYNEQFF
TRBV28	NA	TRBJ1-1	NA	TGTGCCAGCAGGACGGGGAACACTGAAGCTTTCTTT	CASRTGNTEAFF
TRBV28	NA	TRBJ1-4	NA	TGTGCCAGCAACCGTTGGGGGGGGTTTACAATGAGCGGTGGGACGGAAAAACTGTTTTTT	CASNRWGGFTMSGGTEKLFF
TRBV6-2/TRBV6-3	NA	TRBJ1-5	TRBD1	TGTGCCAGCAGCCAAGGGACAGGGATGAATCAGCCCCAGCATTTT	CASSQGTGMNQPQHF
TRBV25-1	once	TRBJ2-7	TRBD2	TGTGCCAGCAGTGAATTTGCCATAGTGGGAGGGCCGATCTACGAGCAGTACTTC	CASSEFAIVGGPIYEQYF
TRBV5-5	NA	TRBJ1-1	TRBD1	TGTGCCAGCAGCCCACAGGGGTTTCGAACTGAAGCTTTCTTT	CASSPQGFRTEAFF
TRBV24-1	many	TRBJ2-7	NA	TGTGCCACCAGTGACGCAGTCTCCTACGAGCAGTACTTC	CATSDAVSYEQYF
TRBV6-6	once	TRBJ1-5	TRBD1	TGTGCCAGCATGGAGACAGGGGGCCGTCAGCCCCAGCATTTT	CASMETGGRQPQHF
TRBV5-4	NA	TRBJ2-3	NA	TGTGCCAGCAGCCCGGCGGGACTTAGCACAGATACGCAGTATTTT	CASSPAGLSTDTQYF
TRBV10-3	NA	TRBJ2-5	TRBD1	TGTGCCATCAGTGAGTCTGGGGGACAGGGTCAAGAGACCCAGTACTTC	CAISESGGQGQETQYF
TRBV10-3	once	TRBJ2-1	TRBD2	TGTGCCATCAGCGTGGGGACTAGCGGGACCTATGAGCAGTTCTTC	CAISVGTSGTYEQFF
TRBV13	few	TRBJ2-1	NA	TGTGCCAGCAGCTTAAGGTTTAGTAGCGGTTACAATGAGCAGTTCTTC	CASSLRFSSGYNEQFF
TRBV14	NA	TRBJ2-1	TRBD1	TGTGCCAGCAGCTTTTCGGGACAGCGATACAATGAGCAGTTCTTC	CASSFSGQRYNEQFF
TRBV19	NA	TRBJ1-2	TRBD1	TGTGCCAGTAGTCCCTGGACAGGGGTCCCTCAAGACTATGGCTACACCTTC	CASSPWTGVPQDYGYTF
TRBV15	NA	TRBJ1-4	NA	TGTGCCACCAGCGCCGGTAGGGGGGGATATAATGAAAAACTGTTTTTT	CATSAGRGGYNEKLFF
TRBV6-2/TRBV6-3	NA	TRBJ1-3	NA	TGTGCCAGCAGTTACTCGACCCCCACAGGGAGAAGCTCTGGAAACACCATATATTTT	CASSYSTPTGRSSGNTIYF
TRBV5-1	NA	TRBJ1-4	TRBD1	TGCGCCAGCAGCCAAGGGACAGGTGCCGCCAAGGCTAATGAAAAACTGTTTTTT	CASSQGTGAAKANEKLFF
TRBV5-1	NA	TRBJ2-2	TRBD2	TGCGCCAGCAGCTTGGTCGGGAGGAGTACCGGGGAGCTGTTTTTT	CASSLVGRSTGELFF
TRBV9	NA	TRBJ2-5	TRBD1	TGTGCCAGCAGCGTAGGGACAGGGAAAGAGACCCAGTACTTC	CASSVGTGKETQYF
TRBV6-5	NA	TRBJ1-1	TRBD1	TGTGCCAGCAGTCCCCCGGGACAGGTGAACACTGAAGCTTTCTTT	CASSPPGQVNTEAFF
TRBV5-4	NA	TRBJ1-3	NA	TGTGCCAGCAGCTTACAGGGCCACCGCTCTGGAAACACCATATATTTT	CASSLQGHRSGNTIYF
TRBV13	NA	TRBJ2-7	TRBD1	TGTGCCAGCAGACCGGGACAGGGGGTCTACGAGCAGTACTTC	CASRPGQGVYEQYF
TRBV9	NA	TRBJ1-2	NA	TGTGCCAGCAGCGTAACAGGCAGCTATGGCTACACCTTC	CASSVTGSYGYTF
TRBV6-5	medium-sized	TRBJ1-5	NA	TGTGCCAGCAACCCAACAGGGTCCAATCAGCCCCAGCATTTT	CASNPTGSNQPQHF
TRBV13	NA	TRBJ2-1	TRBD2	TGTGCCAGCAGCCCCGGCGGCGGGAGTGTGAGGAATGAGCAGTTCTTC	CASSPGGGSVRNEQFF
TRBV3-1/TRBV3-2	NA	TRBJ1-6	TRBD1	TGTGCCAGCAGCCAAGGGGCCCAGGGGGTTAATAATTCACCCCTCCACTTT	CASSQGAQGVNNSPLHF
TRBV18	NA	TRBJ2-1	NA	TGTGCCAGCTCACCACGGGCGGGCCGCTCCTACAATGAGCAGTTCTTC	CASSPRAGRSYNEQFF
TRBV5-1	NA	TRBJ1-1	NA	TGCGCCAGCAGCTTGCTGGGGGGAAGGACTGAAGCTTTCTTT	CASSLLGGRTEAFF
TRBV27	NA	TRBJ2-7	TRBD1	TGTGCCAGCAGAGGGACAGGGCTTTACGAGCAGTACTTC	CASRGTGLYEQYF
TRBV6-5	NA	TRBJ1-4	TRBD1	TGTGCCAGCAGGTTACAGGGGTCCTTTGAAAAACTGTTTTTT	CASRLQGSFEKLFF
TRBV19	NA	TRBJ2-7	TRBD1	TGTGCCAGTAGTCCCTCAGGGCAGGGGGCCTACGAGCAGTACTTC	CASSPSGQGAYEQYF
TRBV28	NA	TRBJ1-2	NA	TGTGCCAGCAGGGCACCGACAGGCAGGGATGGCTACACCTTC	CASRAPTGRDGYTF
TRBV5-8	NA	TRBJ2-1	TRBD1	TGTGCCAGCCATCGGACAGGGGGCCCGGACAATGAGCAGTTCTTC	CASHRTGGPDNEQFF
TRBV6-5	NA	TRBJ1-2	NA	TGTGCCAGCAGTAATCAGGGTTTTGGCTACACCTTC	CASSNQGFGYTF
TRBV30	NA	TRBJ1-1	TRBD1	TGTGCCACTGACAGGGGGCGGAACACTGAAGCTTTCTTT	CATDRGRNTEAFF
TRBV28	NA	TRBJ2-7	NA	TGTGCCAGCGCTCCAGTATCCTACGAGCAGTACTTC	CASAPVSYEQYF
TRBV3-1/TRBV3-2	NA	TRBJ2-7	TRBD2	TGTGCCAGCAGCCAAGAAAACCCGGGGGGGTACGAGCAGTACTTC	CASSQENPGGYEQYF
TRBV5-8	NA	TRBJ2-3	NA	TGTGCCAGCAGCCGCCAAGCCACTAGCACAGATACGCAGTATTTT	CASSRQATSTDTQYF
TRBV10-3	NA	TRBJ1-1	TRBD1	TGTGCCACCAAACTGGGGACAGAAAGGAACACTGAAGCTTTCTTT	CATKLGTERNTEAFF